The TCR beta chain under discussion was sequenced for a study of control samples from healthy donors and cancer patients. CDR3 length: 15 amino acids. V was pared by 4 bases and J by 7 bases, with 17 bases between. Germline CDR1 reads KGHSH; CDR2 reads LQKENI. The assay was immunoSEQ multiplex PCR, and TCRdb's table has in-frame clones only and misses some. The table has 150,000 to 200,000 clones, around 89% seen once; the top ten hold 1.2% to 1.5%. The genes are TRBV18 and TRBJ1-3, with no clear D. This TCR was recovered from a woman in her fifties or sixties in good health. Sequenced: blood. CDR3: CASSQLDGGGNTIYF. The CDR3 DNA sequence: TGTGCCAGCTCACAACTGGACGGTGGTGGGAACACCATATATTTT.